Listed below are T cell receptor beta chains from one sample, sequenced in a study of cytomegalovirus exposure and HLA in healthy donors. Using immunoSEQ multiplex PCR, the repertoire was profiled, and TCRdb retains in-frame clones only, with some absent. The sample includes around 200,000 clones, 88% seen only once; the top ten take 2.9%. The sample taken for sequencing was PBMCs. The receptors originated from a woman aged 18-29 years in good health and CMV-seronegative. CDR3s include the opening cysteine and the closing phenylalanine or tryptophan. Each record gives: D gene, clone size, J gene, V gene, CDR3 DNA, CDR3 protein. D genes are given only for firm matches. A clone size is listed for some rows: how often the clone was seen (once, few, many), or a class if it is expanded.

TRBD1	.	TRBJ1-2	TRBV6-6	TGTGCCAGCAGTCTGACAGGGCTAGTCTATGGCTACACCTTC	CASSLTGLVYGYTF
.	.	TRBJ2-5	TRBV7-8	TGTGCCAGCAGCGTGGACAGAGGAGAGACCCAGTACTTC	CASSVDRGETQYF
.	.	TRBJ1-4	TRBV2	TGTGCCAGCAGTGAAGCTCTTAAGAACAGGGCCGAAAAACTGTTTTTT	CASSEALKNRAEKLFF
.	once	TRBJ2-7	TRBV28	TGTGCCAGCAGTACAACAGGGTTGGTGCGGGAGCAGTACTTC	CASSTTGLVREQYF
TRBD2	.	TRBJ2-2	TRBV27	TGTGCCAGCAACCCCTATGGGGGGGGAGACACCGGGGAGCTGTTTTTT	CASNPYGGGDTGELFF
TRBD2	.	TRBJ2-1	TRBV4-1	TGCGCCAGCAGCCCCCCAACGGGAGGTGAGCAGTTCTTC	CASSPPTGGEQFF
.	.	TRBJ1-1	TRBV7-2	TGTGCCAGCAGCCCCCCACGGGGATGGAACACTGAAGCTTTCTTT	CASSPPRGWNTEAFF
TRBD1	.	TRBJ1-3	TRBV29-1	TGCAGCGTCCGGACAGGGGGTGGAAACACCATATATTTT	CSVRTGGGNTIYF
.	.	TRBJ1-5	TRBV30	TGTGCCTGGAGTGTAGACACGAATCAGCCCCAGCATTTT	CAWSVDTNQPQHF
.	.	TRBJ1-2	TRBV5-8	TGTGCCAGCAGCTTGGAGGTCGGGATGCTAAGGAGCTACACCTTC	CASSLEVGMLRSYTF
.	.	TRBJ1-5	TRBV28	TGTGCCAGCAGTCCCCCCGGGACACGCAATCAGCCCCAGCATTTT	CASSPPGTRNQPQHF
TRBD2	once	TRBJ2-3	TRBV7-9	TGTGCCAGCAGCCCCTGGGGGACTAGCGGGAGCACAGATACGCAGTATTTT	CASSPWGTSGSTDTQYF
.	once	TRBJ2-7	TRBV30	TGTGCCTGGAGCTCCCGGACTGTCTACGAGCAGTACTTC	CAWSSRTVYEQYF
.	.	TRBJ1-2	TRBV7-9	TGTGCCAGCAGCTTAGTAAGGGGGAACTATGGCTACACCTTC	CASSLVRGNYGYTF
.	.	TRBJ2-7	TRBV29-1	TGCAGCGTTCTGACAGAGTCCTACGAGCAGTACTTC	CSVLTESYEQYF
TRBD1	.	TRBJ1-1	TRBV11-2	TGTGCCAGCAGCCCGTCCAGGGGGGCGGGAACTGAAGCTTTCTTT	CASSPSRGAGTEAFF
.	.	TRBJ1-2	TRBV6-6	TGTGCCAGCAGTTATGTAGCCTATGGCTACACCTTC	CASSYVAYGYTF
TRBD1	.	TRBJ2-3	TRBV7-3	TGTGCCAGCAGCTTATCCCACAGGGGAGATACGCAGTATTTT	CASSLSHRGDTQYF
.	.	TRBJ2-5	TRBV5-1	TGCGCCAGCAGCCCCCAGCCGACGGGAGACGGAGAGACCCAGTACTTC	CASSPQPTGDGETQYF
TRBD2	.	TRBJ2-7	TRBV5-4	TGTGCCAGCAGCCGCGGGACTAGCGGGAGAAGCAACGAGCAGTACTTC	CASSRGTSGRSNEQYF
TRBD1	.	TRBJ2-7	TRBV15	TGTGCCACCAGCAGAGAGGGCGGGACAGGGAGCTACGAGCAGTACTTC	CATSREGGTGSYEQYF